The subject of this entry is one T cell receptor (beta chain). Antigen specificity is unknown. The CDR3 sequence is 17 residues long. Trimming removed 4 bases from V and 0 bases from J, with 16 bases in between. The V gene's germline CDR1 is SGHNT and CDR2 YENEEA. Clones were read by immunoSEQ multiplex PCR, and TCRdb kept only the in-frame ones, dropping some. This table holds about 75,000 clones, around four fifths found once. The sample originates from a study of cytomegalovirus exposure and HLA in healthy donors. Study at large: A subsequent analysis reported that the roughly 120 validation repertoires were produced on the same platform that had also been used for the roughly 670 first-cohort repertoires.

General study points: The authors enumerated 180 or so TCR beta chains as linked to cytomegalovirus.

While the first cohort had hundreds of subjects, the donors belonged to the separate validation cohort of over a hundred subjects. The sequence was obtained from a man younger than 40 in good health and CMV-seronegative. Material for sequencing was PBMCs. J is TRBJ2-1 and V is TRBV11-3; D gene uncertain. CDR3 region: CASSSHVGAASYNEQFF. The CDR3 nucleotides read TGTGCCAGCAGCTCCCATGTAGGAGCTGCCTCCTACAATGAGCAGTTCTTC. The full variable domain, with the rest looked up from reference TRBV11-3 and TRBJ2-1, is EAGVVQSPRYKIIEKKQPVAFWCNPISGHNTLYWYLQNLGQGPELLIRYENEEAVDDSQLPKDRFSAERLKGVDSTLKIQPAELGDSAVYLCASSSHVGAASYNEQFFGPGTRLTVL.